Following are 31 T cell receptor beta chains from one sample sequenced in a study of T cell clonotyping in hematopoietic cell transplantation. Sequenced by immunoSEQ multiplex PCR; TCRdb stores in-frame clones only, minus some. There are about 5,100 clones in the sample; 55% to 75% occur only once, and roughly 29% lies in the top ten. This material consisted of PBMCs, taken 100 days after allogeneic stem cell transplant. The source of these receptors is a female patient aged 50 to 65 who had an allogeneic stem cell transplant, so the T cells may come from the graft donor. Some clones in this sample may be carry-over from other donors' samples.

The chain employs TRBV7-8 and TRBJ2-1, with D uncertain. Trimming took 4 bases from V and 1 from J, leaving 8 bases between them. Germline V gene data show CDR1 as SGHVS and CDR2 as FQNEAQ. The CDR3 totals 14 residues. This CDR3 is CASSYAASYNEQFF. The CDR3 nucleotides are TGTGCCAGCAGCTACGCGGCATCCTACAATGAGCAGTTCTTC.

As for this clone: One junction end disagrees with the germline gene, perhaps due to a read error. This CDR3 is CASSYSLTGNEQYF. The CDR3 DNA reads as TGTGCCAGCAGTTACTCGCTTACAGGGAACGAACAGTACTTC. This rearrangement joins TRBV6-5 to TRBJ2-7; TRBD1 might be the D (6 bases). Germline V CDR1 and CDR2: MNHEY, SVGAGI. The CDR3 runs to 14 residues.

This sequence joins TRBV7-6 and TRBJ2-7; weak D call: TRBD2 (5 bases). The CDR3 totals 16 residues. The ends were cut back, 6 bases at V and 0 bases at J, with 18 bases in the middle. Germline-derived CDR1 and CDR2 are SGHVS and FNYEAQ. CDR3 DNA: TGTGCCAGCAGGGACTTGGACGGAGCCCTCTCCTACGAGCAGTACTTC. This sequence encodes CASRDLDGALSYEQYF.

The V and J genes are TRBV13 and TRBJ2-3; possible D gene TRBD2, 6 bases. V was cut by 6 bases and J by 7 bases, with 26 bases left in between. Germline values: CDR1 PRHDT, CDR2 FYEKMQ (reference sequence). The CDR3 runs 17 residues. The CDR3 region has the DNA TGTGCCAGCAGACTAGGTCGGGAGTCGAGTCAGTCCTATACGCAGTATTTT. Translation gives CASRLGRESSQSYTQYF.

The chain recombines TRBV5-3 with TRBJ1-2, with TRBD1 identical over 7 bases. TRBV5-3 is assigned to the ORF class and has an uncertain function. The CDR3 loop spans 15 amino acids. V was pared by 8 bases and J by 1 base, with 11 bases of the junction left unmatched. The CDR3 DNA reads TGTGCCAGCAGCCCCGGACAGGCTGTTAACTATGGCTACACCTTC. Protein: CASSPGQAVNYGYTF.

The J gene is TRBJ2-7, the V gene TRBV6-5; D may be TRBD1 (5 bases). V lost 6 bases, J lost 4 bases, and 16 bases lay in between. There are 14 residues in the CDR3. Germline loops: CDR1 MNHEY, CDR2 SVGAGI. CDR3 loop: CASRVTDEFYEQYF. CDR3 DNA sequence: TGTGCCAGCAGGGTGACAGACGAATTTTACGAGCAGTACTTC.

CDR3 nucleotide sequence: TGTGCCTGGAGTGTACAGGGAACCCCCACCCAGCATTTT. Encoded protein: CAWSVQGTPTQHF. This rearrangement joins TRBV30 to TRBJ1-5, with D maybe TRBD1 (6 bases). CDR3 length: 13 residues. The V gene lost 0 bases and the J gene lost 11 bases, with 14 bases spanning the gap. The germline V gene encodes CDR1 GTSNPN and CDR2 SVGIG (reference sequence).

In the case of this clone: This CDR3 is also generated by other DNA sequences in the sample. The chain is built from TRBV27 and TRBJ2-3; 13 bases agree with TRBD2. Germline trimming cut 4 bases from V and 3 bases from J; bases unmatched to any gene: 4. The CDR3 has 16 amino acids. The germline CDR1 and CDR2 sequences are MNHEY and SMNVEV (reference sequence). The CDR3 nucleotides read TGTGCCAGCAGTTCCCGACTAGCGGGAGGAACAGATACGCAGTATTTT. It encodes CASSSRLAGGTDTQYF.

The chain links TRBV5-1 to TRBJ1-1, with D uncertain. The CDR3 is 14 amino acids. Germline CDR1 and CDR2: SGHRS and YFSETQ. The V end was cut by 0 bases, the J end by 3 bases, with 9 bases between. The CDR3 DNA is TGCGCCAGCAGCTTGGGCCAGGTCGACACTGAAGCTTTCTTT. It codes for CASSLGQVDTEAFF.

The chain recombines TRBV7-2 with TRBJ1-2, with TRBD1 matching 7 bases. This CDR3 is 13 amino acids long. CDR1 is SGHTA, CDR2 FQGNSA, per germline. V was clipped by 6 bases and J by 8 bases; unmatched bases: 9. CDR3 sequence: CASRSTGDGGYTF. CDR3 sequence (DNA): TGTGCCAGCAGATCAACAGGGGACGGAGGCTACACCTTC.

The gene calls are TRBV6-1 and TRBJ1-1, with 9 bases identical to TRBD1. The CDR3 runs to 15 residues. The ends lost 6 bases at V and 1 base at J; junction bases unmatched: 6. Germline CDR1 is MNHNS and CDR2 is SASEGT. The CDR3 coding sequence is TGTGCCAGCAGCAATAAGGGACAGGGGAACACTGAAGCTTTCTTT. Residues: CASSNKGQGNTEAFF.

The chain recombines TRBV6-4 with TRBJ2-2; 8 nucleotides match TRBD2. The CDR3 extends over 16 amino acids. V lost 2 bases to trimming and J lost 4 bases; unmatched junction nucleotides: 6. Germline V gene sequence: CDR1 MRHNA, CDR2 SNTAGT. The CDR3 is CASSDRAGVSTGELFF. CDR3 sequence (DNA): TGTGCCAGCAGTGACAGAGCGGGAGTTAGCACCGGGGAGCTGTTTTTT.

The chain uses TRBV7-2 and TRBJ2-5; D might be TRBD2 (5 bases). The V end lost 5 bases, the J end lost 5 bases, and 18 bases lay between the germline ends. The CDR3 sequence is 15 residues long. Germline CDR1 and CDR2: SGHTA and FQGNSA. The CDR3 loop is CASSRLSVRSETQYF. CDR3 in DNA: TGTGCCAGCAGCCGCCTTAGCGTTAGGTCCGAGACCCAGTACTTC.

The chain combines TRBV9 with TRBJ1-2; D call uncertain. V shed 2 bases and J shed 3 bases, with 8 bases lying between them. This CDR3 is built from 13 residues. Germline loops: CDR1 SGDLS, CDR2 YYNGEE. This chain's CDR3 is CASSVGGDYGYTF. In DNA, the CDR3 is TGTGCCAGCAGCGTCGGTGGGGACTATGGCTACACCTTC. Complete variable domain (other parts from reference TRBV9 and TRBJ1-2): DSGVTQTPKHLITATGQRVTLRCSPRSGDLSVYWYQQSLDQGLQFLIQYYNGEERAKGNILERFSAQQFPDLHSELNLSSLELGDSALYFCASSVGGDYGYTFGSGTRLTVV.

CDR3 in DNA: TGTGCCAGCAGTGCCACAGGGGTACCAGACAATGAGCAGTTCTTC. This translates into CASSATGVPDNEQFF. The chain links TRBV2 to TRBJ2-1; 7 bases agree with TRBD1. Germline V gene sequence: CDR1 SNHLY, CDR2 FYNNEI. The CDR3 consists of 15 residues. V was clipped by 4 bases and J by 5 bases; unmatched bases: 8.

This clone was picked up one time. The CDR3 DNA sequence: TGTGCCAGCAGTTACTCGGTCAGAGAAAAACTGTTTTTT. Protein product: CASSYSVREKLFF. The rearrangement joins TRBV6-5 to TRBJ1-4; no reliable D call. This CDR3 comprises 13 residues. Trimming removed 0 bases at V and 8 bases at J, with 7 bases between. Germline V gives CDR1 MNHEY, CDR2 SVGAGI.

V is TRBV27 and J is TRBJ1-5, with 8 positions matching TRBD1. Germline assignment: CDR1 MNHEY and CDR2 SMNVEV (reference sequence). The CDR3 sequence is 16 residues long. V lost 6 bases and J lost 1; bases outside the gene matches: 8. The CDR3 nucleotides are TGTGCCAGCAGAGGACAGGGTTTTTCGAGCAATCAGCCCCAGCATTTT. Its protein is CASRGQGFSSNQPQHF.

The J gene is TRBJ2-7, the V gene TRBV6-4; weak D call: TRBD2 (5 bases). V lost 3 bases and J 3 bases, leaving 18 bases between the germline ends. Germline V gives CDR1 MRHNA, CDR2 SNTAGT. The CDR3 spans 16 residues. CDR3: CASSEEGVATFYEQYF. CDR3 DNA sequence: TGTGCCAGCAGTGAAGAGGGTGTAGCCACATTCTACGAGCAGTACTTC.

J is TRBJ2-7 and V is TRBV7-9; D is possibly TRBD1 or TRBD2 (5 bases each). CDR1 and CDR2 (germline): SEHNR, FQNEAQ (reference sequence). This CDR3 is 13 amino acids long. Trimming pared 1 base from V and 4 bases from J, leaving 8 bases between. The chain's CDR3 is CASSLGDGYEQYF. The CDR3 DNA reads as TGTGCCAGCAGCTTAGGGGACGGATACGAGCAGTACTTC.

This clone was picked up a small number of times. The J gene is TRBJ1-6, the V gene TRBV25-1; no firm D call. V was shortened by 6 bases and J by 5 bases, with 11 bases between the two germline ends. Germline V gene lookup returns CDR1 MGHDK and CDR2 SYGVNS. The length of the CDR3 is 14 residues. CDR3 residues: CASRRAGDNSPLHF. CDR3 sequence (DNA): TGTGCCAGCAGGCGGGCCGGGGATAATTCACCCCTCCACTTT.

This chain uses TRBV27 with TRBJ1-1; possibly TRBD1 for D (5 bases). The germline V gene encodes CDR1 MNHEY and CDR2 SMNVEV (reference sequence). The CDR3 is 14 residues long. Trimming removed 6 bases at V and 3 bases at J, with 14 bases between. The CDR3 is CASSGGGPHTEAFF. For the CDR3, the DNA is TGTGCCAGCAGCGGGGGTGGGCCCCACACTGAAGCTTTCTTT.

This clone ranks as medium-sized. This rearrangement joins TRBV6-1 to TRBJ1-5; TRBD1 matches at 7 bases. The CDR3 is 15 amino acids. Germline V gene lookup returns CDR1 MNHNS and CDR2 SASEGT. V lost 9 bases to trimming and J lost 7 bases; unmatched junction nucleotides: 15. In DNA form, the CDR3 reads TGTGCCAGTAGTAACCCCTCGACAGGGCAGCAGCCCCAGCATTTT. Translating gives CASSNPSTGQQPQHF.

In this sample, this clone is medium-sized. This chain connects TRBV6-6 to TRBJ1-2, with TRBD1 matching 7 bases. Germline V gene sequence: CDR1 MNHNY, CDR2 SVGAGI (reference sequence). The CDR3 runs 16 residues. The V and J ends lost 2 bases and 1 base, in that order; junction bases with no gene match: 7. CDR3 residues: CASSYAGTAINYGYTF. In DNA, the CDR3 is TGTGCCAGCAGTTACGCCGGGACAGCAATTAACTATGGCTACACCTTC.

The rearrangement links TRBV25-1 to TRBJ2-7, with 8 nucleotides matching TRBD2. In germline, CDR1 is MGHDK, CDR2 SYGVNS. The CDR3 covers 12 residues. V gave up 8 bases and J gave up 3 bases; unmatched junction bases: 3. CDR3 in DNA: TGTGCCAGCGGGACTAGGGGCTACGAGCAGTACTTC. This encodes CASGTRGYEQYF.

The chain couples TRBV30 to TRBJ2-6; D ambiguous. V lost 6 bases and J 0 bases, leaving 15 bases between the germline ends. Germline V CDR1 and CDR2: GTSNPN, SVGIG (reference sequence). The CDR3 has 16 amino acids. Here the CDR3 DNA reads TGTGCCTGCCCGGATCGGCGAAACTCTGGGGCCAACGTCCTGACTTTC. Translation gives CACPDRRNSGANVLTF.

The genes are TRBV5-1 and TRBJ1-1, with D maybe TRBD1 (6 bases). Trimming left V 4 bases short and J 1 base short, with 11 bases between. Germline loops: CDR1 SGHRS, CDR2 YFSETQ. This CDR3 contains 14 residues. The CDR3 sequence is CASSLLTGNTEAFF. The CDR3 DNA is TGCGCCAGCAGCCTCCTGACAGGGAACACTGAAGCTTTCTTT.

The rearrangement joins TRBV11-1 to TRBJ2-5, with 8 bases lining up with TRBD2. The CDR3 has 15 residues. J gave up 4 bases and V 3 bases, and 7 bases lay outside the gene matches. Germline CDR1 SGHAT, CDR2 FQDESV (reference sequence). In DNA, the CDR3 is TGTGCCAGCAGCTTCTCTTCCGCGGGAGGAGAGACCCAGTACTTC. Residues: CASSFSSAGGETQYF.

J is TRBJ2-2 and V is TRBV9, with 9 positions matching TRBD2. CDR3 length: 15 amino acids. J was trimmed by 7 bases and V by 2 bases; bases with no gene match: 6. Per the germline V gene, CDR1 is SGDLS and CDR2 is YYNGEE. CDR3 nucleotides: TGTGCCAGCAGCGTCGGGACTAGCATTGGCGGGGAGCTGTTTTTT. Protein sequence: CASSVGTSIGGELFF.

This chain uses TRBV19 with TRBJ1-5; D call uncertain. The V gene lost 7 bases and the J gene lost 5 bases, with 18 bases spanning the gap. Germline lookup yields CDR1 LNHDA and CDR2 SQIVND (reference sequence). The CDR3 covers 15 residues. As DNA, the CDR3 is TGTGCCAGTACCGTGGTAGCAGGTTCTGATCAGCCCCAGCATTTT. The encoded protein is CASTVVAGSDQPQHF.

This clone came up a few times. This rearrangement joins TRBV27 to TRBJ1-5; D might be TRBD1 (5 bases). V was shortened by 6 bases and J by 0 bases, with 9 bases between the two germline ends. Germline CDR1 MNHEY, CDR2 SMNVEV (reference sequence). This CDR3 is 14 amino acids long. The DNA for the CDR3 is TGTGCCAGCAGAGACAGTTTTAGCAATCAGCCCCAGCATTTT. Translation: CASRDSFSNQPQHF.

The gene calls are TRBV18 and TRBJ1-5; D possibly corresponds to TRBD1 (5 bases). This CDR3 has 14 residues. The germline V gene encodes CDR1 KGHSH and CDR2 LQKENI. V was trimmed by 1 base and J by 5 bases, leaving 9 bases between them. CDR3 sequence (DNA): TGTGCCAGCTCACCACTAAGGGGAGATCAGCCCCAGCATTTT. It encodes CASSPLRGDQPQHF. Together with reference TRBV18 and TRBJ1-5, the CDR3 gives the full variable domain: NAGVMQNPRHLVRRRGQEARLRCSPMKGHSHVYWYRQLPEEGLKFMVYLQKENIIDESGMPKERFSAEFPKEGPSILRIQQVVRGDSAAYFCASSPLRGDQPQHFGDGTRLSIL.